Listed below are T cell receptor beta chains from one sample, sequenced in a study of blood T cells in healthy people across ages. TCRdb ran MiXCR on the 5' RACE reads and lists one entry per CDR3 protein. The sample has about 1.4 million distinct CDR3 sequences; roughly 59% are singletons. Sequencing was carried out using blood. The receptors come from a man aged 18 to 29 in good health. Both conserved end residues are part of each CDR3. Fields, in order: clone size, D gene, J gene, V gene, CDR3 DNA, CDR3 protein. The D gene is left open where the match is weak. Expanded clones get a size class; other rows say once, few or many, or leave the size out.

few - TRBJ1-6 TRBV4-2 TGTGCCAGCAGCCAAGAGGGCACCGGGTCCTATAATTCACCCCTCCACTTT CASSQEGTGSYNSPLHF
- - TRBJ2-1 TRBV9 TGTGCCAGCAGCCCGGGGGACATCTACAATGAGCAGTTCTTC CASSPGDIYNEQFF
once TRBD1 TRBJ1-2 TRBV29-1 TGCAGCGTTGAAGGCTGGGGTGGGACAGGGGATTATGGCTACACCTTC CSVEGWGGTGDYGYTF
- - TRBJ2-2 TRBV29-1 TGCAGCGTTGGGACCGGAGCTGGGGAGCTGTTTTTT CSVGTGAGELFF
few - TRBJ2-1 TRBV4-1 TGCGCCAGCAGCCTCCCGGATGAGCAGTTCTTC CASSLPDEQFF
- TRBD2 TRBJ2-1 TRBV7-9 TGTGCCAGCAGCTCCCCCCTCAGTAGCGGGGGAGTCAATGAGCAGTTCTTC CASSSPLSSGGVNEQFF
few - TRBJ2-5 TRBV9 TGTGCCAGCAGCGTTAGTGAAGGGGCGCGACTGGAGACCCAGTACTTC CASSVSEGARLETQYF
few - TRBJ1-2 TRBV9 TGTGCCAGCAGCGTAGAACAGGAATATGGCTACACCTTC CASSVEQEYGYTF
few TRBD2 TRBJ2-5 TRBV20-1 TGCAGTGCTAGAGGAGGTAGCGGGAGGTTGGAGACCCAGTACTTC CSARGGSGRLETQYF
- TRBD2 TRBJ2-5 TRBV11-2 TGTGCCAGCAGCTTAGGAGAGACTAGCGGCGGAGCTGGGGCGGAGACCCAGTACTTC CASSLGETSGGAGAETQYF
- - TRBJ2-1 TRBV25-1 TGTGCCAGCAGTGAATTGTCCGGAAACAATGAGCAGTTCTTC CASSELSGNNEQFF
few - TRBJ2-7 TRBV5-1 TGCGCCAGCGAATACCCTGGGGAGTTCTCCTACGAGCAGTACTTC CASEYPGEFSYEQYF
- - TRBJ1-5 TRBV20-1 TGCAGTGCTAGGGGGATCCACAATCAGCCCCAGCATTTT CSARGIHNQPQHF
- - TRBJ2-1 TRBV4-2 TGTGCCAGCAGCCAAGAAGGAGAAATGAGGGGCGATGAGCAGTTCTTC CASSQEGEMRGDEQFF
- TRBD1 TRBJ2-5 TRBV4-1 TGCGCCAGCAGCCAAGATCTCGGACAGGGCGGGGAGACCCAGTACTTC CASSQDLGQGGETQYF
- - TRBJ1-2 TRBV29-1 TGCAGCGTTGACGGCGGCTATGGCTACACCTTC CSVDGGYGYTF
- - TRBJ2-7 TRBV18 TGTGCCAGCGCACCGGAGGGGGACGAGCAGTACTTC CASAPEGDEQYF
- - TRBJ2-5 TRBV2 TGTGCCAGCAGTGGGACAAGGGCACAAGAGACCCAGTACTTC CASSGTRAQETQYF
- - TRBJ1-2 TRBV9 TGTGCCAGACAGAAAGGGCTGTGTTATGGCTACACCTTC CARQKGLCYGYTF
- - TRBJ1-1 TRBV4-3 TGCGCCAGCAGCTTGGGGGTTGGGTTGATAACTGAAGCTTTCTTT CASSLGVGLITEAFF
- - TRBJ1-6 TRBV5-5 TGTGCCAGCAGCTTAACAGGGCCCGATAATTCACCCCTCCACTTT CASSLTGPDNSPLHF
- TRBD2 TRBJ2-1 TRBV4-2 TGTGCCAGCAGCCAAGAAGGTGGTCTAGCGGCCCTCCCCTCCTACAATGAGCAGTTCTTC CASSQEGGLAALPSYNEQFF
- - TRBJ2-1 TRBV12-3/TRBV12-4 TGTGCCAGCCTCTTTGGGGGAAATTTCGTGAATGAGCAGTTCTTC CASLFGGNFVNEQFF
once TRBD1 TRBJ1-2 TRBV5-4 TGTGCCAGCAGCCTTCCGGGACAGGGTGCTAACTATGGCTACACCTTC CASSLPGQGANYGYTF
- - TRBJ2-7 TRBV29-1 TGCAGCGCGAATGGTTGGCAGGGAAGAGACGAGCAGTACTTC CSANGWQGRDEQYF
- - TRBJ1-2 TRBV6-1 TGTGCCAGCAGTGAAGAGGTCGGCTACACCTTC CASSEEVGYTF
- - TRBJ2-1 TRBV20-1 TGCAGTGCTAGATCCCTAGGGAATGAGCAGTTCTTC CSARSLGNEQFF
- - TRBJ2-1 TRBV7-6 TGTGTCAGCAGCTTTTCGGGGAACTACAATGAGCAGTTCTTC CVSSFSGNYNEQFF
- - TRBJ2-6 TRBV7-2 TGTGCCAGCAGCTTAAGGAAGGGGGGGGGGACCAACGTCCTGACTTTC CASSLRKGGGTNVLTF
- - TRBJ2-1 TRBV3-1 TGTGCCAGCAGCCAAGATTCCGGCGTCTGGGGCAATGAGCAGTTCTTC CASSQDSGVWGNEQFF
- - TRBJ1-1 TRBV7-9 TGTGCCAGCAGCCCTCACCCCCTAGACACTGAAGCTTTCTTT CASSPHPLDTEAFF
many - TRBJ1-4 TRBV18 TGTGCCAGCAGCCCCAGCGCAACTAATGAAAAACTGTTTTTT CASSPSATNEKLFF
few - TRBJ2-7 TRBV13 TGTGCCAGCAGCTTATGGGGAAACTCCTACGAGCAGTACTTC CASSLWGNSYEQYF
- - TRBJ2-1 TRBV13 TGTGCCAGCTCGAATAGGATCAACGGTGAGCAGTTCTTC CASSNRINGEQFF
few - TRBJ2-1 TRBV29-1 TGCAGCCCGGTGGGGGGGCTGGACAATGAGCAGTTCTTC CSPVGGLDNEQFF
- TRBD1 TRBJ2-7 TRBV19 TGTGCCAGTAGTGTTGCAACAGGGGTCGAGCAGTACTTC CASSVATGVEQYF
many TRBD2 TRBJ2-7 TRBV7-2 TGTGCCAGCAGCCAATGGACTAGCGGGGGATACGAGCAGTACTTC CASSQWTSGGYEQYF
once - TRBJ1-5 TRBV7-2 TGTGCCAGCAGCTTATCAGGGGCTCAGCCCCAGCATTTT CASSLSGAQPQHF
many TRBD2 TRBJ2-7 TRBV10-3 TGTGCCATCAGGCGGGAGGCGGGCGAGCAGTACTTC CAIRREAGEQYF
- - TRBJ2-2 TRBV28 TGTGCCAGCAGTATCAACGACGACGGGGAGCTGTTTTTT CASSINDDGELFF
- - TRBJ1-6 TRBV9 TGTGCCAGCAGCGTAGAAACAGCGAATTCACCCCTCCACTTT CASSVETANSPLHF
- TRBD1 TRBJ2-7 TRBV5-1 TGCGCCAGCAGCTTGGACGGGGACAGCCTCTCCTACGAGCAGTACTTC CASSLDGDSLSYEQYF
few TRBD2 TRBJ2-2 TRBV6-6 TGTGCCAGCGCATCCGGGACTAGCGCGAACACCGGGGAGCTGTTTTTT CASASGTSANTGELFF
- - TRBJ2-1 TRBV2 TGTGCCAGCCTAGCTCCCAGCTCCTACAATGAGCAGTTCTTC CASLAPSSYNEQFF
- - TRBJ2-5 TRBV12-5 TGTGCTAGTGGTTCGGGGGACGAGGGACGGCGATTCAGTGGAGATCCAGAGACCCAGTACTTC CASGSGDEGRRFSGDPETQYF
- TRBD2 TRBJ2-3 TRBV29-1 TGCAGCGTTGCGCGTAGCGGGGGCCCAGATACGCAGTATTTT CSVARSGGPDTQYF